The present entry profiles one TCR beta chain with its context. This clonotype appeared many times. This clone's antigen is unknown. No clone much larger than this one lies a single base away; base qualities are absent. The treatment or condition tag for this specimen amounts to: live attenuated yellow fever vaccine strain. Two biological replicates of bulk PBMCs were collected at each blood-draw timepoint. A standard Ficoll-Paque protocol was used to isolate PBMCs from peripheral blood. TriZol was used to extract RNA from bulk PBMCs, CD4 and CD8 fractions, and dextramer-positive and dextramer-negative fractions. TCR cDNA was made using 5'RACE template switching, a step that added a universal primer site and unique molecular identifiers. Priming of cDNA synthesis was performed from both the TCR alpha and TCR beta constant segments. Library amplification involved two PCR steps, and the second step added sample barcodes and sequencing adapters. Libraries were sequenced on Illumina HiSeq 2500 (2x100 bp) or NovaSeq (2x150 bp). From the authors' description of their analysis: MIGEC was used to demultiplex reads and collapse the reads into UMI consensus sequences, and MiXCR was used for V(D)J alignment. Clonotypes responding to the vaccine were identified with edgeR on replicate PBMC samples, with the criteria of FDR below 0.01 and a log2 fold change above 5 up to day 15. Bulk clonotypes were assigned CD4 or CD8 identity according to which sequenced CD4 or CD8 repertoire held them at higher abundance. In-frame beta chains were kept once TCRdb had trimmed the public reads at Q25 with fastp and called clones with MiXCR. Merged by CDR3 protein, the rows form single entries marked with the most common genes and DNA. TCRdb's processing, not the authors' own work, is the source of the V and J calls. The sample table lists 500,000 to 650,000 distinct CDR3 sequences, about 12% of them with a count of one. The biggest ten clones account for 15% of the sample.

This sample is drawn from a study of T cells after yellow fever vaccination (dated by TCRdb to between 2018 and 2021). About the investigation overall: The SMART-Seq v4 Ultra Low Input RNA kit was used to prepare libraries from fractions with low cell numbers. To follow T-cell clones before and after both primary and booster YFV17D yellow fever vaccination, bulk TCR alpha and beta repertoires underwent longitudinal sequencing. The cohort comprised two healthy male donors, one aged 18 to 30 and one aged 30 to 40 years. Blood was drawn at multiple timepoints before and after primary and secondary immunization, with bulk PBMC replicates and cell subsets isolated. Summary of the overall study and its limitations: Most clones expanded after primary vaccination were re-detected after the booster (about 96% of CD4 and approximately 85% of CD8), suggesting broad memory maintenance. A small share of clonotypes occurred in both CD4 and CD8 compartments, likely arising from convergent recombination. Because the study included only a couple of donors, the extent to which the findings can be generalized is limited. The secondary T-cell response was weaker than the primary response but faster, peaking on day 5 instead of day 15. Because abundant contaminating clonotypes from the bulk population could be contained in FACS-sorted repertoires, computational filtering was required.

The sample in question was PBMCs, obtained on the day of the yellow fever booster vaccination. This sequence was found in a young man who received the YFV17D yellow fever vaccine.

CDR3 loop: CASSKGGPRTGELFF. The DNA reads TGTGCCAGCAGCAAAGGGGGCCCAAGGACCGGGGAGCTGTTTTTT. The V and J genes are TRBV21-1 and TRBJ2-2; whether TRBD2, the table's D call, matches the DNA was not checked. TRBV21-1 is reported as a pseudogene. CDR3 length: 15 amino acids, cysteine to phenylalanine. Solely the CDR3 DNA is kept, with 45 bases framed from the first base.